The clone carrying this T cell receptor beta chain was counted many times. Its antigen is currently unknown. MiXCR, run by TCRdb on the 5' RACE reads, gives a single entry per CDR3 protein. Of 500,000 or so distinct CDR3 sequences in the sample, about 13% were seen once. This CDR3 is built from 16 residues. V was pared by 0 bases and J by 5 bases, with 16 bases between. CDR1 is LGHNA, CDR2 YNFKEQ, per germline. Healthy Caucasians supplied all donations. The entry originates in a study of identical twins. General study points: The authors noted that invariant MAIT and iNKT cells could partly confound zero-insertion analyses.

Another study also made use of these data, one on yellow fever vaccine responses in identical twins.

Source material: CD4+ T cells sorted from blood. The source of this sequence is a young woman in good health. The genes are TRBV4-2 and TRBJ2-5; a possible D gene is TRBD2 (6 bases). The CDR3 region is CASSQEERAGRETQYF. In DNA, the CDR3 is TGTGCCAGCAGCCAAGAAGAGAGGGCGGGGAGGGAGACCCAGTACTTC.